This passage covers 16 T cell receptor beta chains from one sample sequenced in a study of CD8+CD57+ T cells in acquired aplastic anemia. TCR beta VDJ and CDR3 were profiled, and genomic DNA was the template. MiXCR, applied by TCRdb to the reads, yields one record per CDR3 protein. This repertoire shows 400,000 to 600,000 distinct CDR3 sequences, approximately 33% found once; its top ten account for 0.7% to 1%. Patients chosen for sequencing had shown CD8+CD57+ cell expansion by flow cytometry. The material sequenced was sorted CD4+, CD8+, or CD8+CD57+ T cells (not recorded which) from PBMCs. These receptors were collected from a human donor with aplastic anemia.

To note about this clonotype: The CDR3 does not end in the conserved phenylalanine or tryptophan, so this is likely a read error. The chain's CDR3 is CASSLSLLGLGSANYGYTS. For the CDR3, the DNA is TGTGCCAGCAGCCTATCCCTCCTCGGACTGGGAAGTGCGAACTATGGCTACACCTCC. V usage is TRBV11-2 and J usage is TRBJ1-2; D is ambiguous. Germline CDR1 SGHAT, CDR2 FQNNGV. This CDR3 has 19 amino acids. V gave up 5 bases and J gave up 2 bases, with 27 bases separating them.

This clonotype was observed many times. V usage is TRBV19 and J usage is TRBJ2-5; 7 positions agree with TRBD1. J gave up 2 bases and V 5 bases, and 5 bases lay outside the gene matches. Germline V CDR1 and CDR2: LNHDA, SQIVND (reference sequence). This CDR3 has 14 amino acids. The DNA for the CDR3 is TGTGCCAGTAGTCTGGGACAGAGGCAAGAGACCCAGTACTTC. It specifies CASSLGQRQETQYF.

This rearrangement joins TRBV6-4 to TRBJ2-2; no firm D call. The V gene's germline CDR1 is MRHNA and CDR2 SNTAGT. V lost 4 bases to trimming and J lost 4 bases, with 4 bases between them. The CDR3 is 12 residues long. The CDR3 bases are TGTGCCAGCAGTGCGACCACCGGGGAGCTGTTTTTT. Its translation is CASSATTGELFF.

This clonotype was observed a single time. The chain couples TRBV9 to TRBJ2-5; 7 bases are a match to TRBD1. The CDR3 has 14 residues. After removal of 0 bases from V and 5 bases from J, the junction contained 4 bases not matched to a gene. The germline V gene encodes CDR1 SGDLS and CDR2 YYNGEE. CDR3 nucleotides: TGTGCCAGCAGCGTAGCGGGACAGTCGGAGACCCAGTACTTC. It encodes CASSVAGQSETQYF.

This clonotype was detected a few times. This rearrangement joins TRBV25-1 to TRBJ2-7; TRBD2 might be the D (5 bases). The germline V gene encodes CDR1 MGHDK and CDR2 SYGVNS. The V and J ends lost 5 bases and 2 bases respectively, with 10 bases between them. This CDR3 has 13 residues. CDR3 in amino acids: CASSINGAYEQYF. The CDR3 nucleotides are TGTGCCAGCAGTATCAACGGGGCCTACGAGCAGTACTTC.

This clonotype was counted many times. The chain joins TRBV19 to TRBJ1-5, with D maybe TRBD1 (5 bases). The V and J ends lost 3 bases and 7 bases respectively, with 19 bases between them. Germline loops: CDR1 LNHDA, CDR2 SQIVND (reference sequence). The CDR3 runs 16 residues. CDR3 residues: CASSMTGGGHDQPQHF. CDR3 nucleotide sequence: TGTGCCAGTAGTATGACGGGGGGAGGACACGACCAGCCCCAGCATTTT.

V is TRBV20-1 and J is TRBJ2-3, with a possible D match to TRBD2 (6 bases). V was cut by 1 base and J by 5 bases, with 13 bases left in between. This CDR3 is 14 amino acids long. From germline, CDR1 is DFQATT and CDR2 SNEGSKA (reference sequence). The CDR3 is CSARVPGAGDTQYF. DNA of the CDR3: TGCAGTGCTAGAGTCCCGGGAGCGGGAGATACGCAGTATTTT.

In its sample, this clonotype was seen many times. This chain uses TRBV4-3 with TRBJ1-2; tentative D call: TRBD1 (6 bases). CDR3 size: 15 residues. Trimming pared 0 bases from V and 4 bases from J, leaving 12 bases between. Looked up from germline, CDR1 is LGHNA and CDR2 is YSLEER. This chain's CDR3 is CASSQENRDFYGYTF. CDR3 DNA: TGCGCCAGCAGCCAAGAGAACAGGGATTTCTATGGCTACACCTTC.

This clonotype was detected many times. The CDR3, as DNA: TGTGCCAGCAGGAGCAGGTTGGGACAGCCCCAGCATTTT. Protein: CASRSRLGQPQHF. The chain has TRBV2 and TRBJ1-5; D uncertain. CDR3 length: 13 amino acids. CDR1 SNHLY and CDR2 FYNNEI come from the germline V gene. V was shortened by 6 bases and J by 7 bases, with 13 bases between the two germline ends. Using reference TRBV2 and TRBJ1-5 for the parts outside the CDR3, the full variable domain is EPEVTQTPSHQVTQMGQEVILRCVPISNHLYFYWYRQILGQKVEFLVSFYNNEISEKSEIFDDQFSVERPDGSNFTLKIRSTKLEDSAMYFCASRSRLGQPQHFGDGTRLSIL.

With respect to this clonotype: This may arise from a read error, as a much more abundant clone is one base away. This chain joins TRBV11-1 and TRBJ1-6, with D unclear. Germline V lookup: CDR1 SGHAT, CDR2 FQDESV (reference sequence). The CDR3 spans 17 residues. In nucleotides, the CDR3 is TGTGCCCGCAGCTTAGGAGTGCCGATCTCCTATAATTCACCCCTCCACTTT. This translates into CARSLGVPISYNSPLHF. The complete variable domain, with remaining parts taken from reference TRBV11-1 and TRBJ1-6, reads EAEVAQSPRYKITEKSQAVAFWCDPISGHATLYWYRQILGQGPELLVQFQDESVVDDSQLPKDRFSAERLKGVDSTLKIQPAELGDSAMYLCARSLGVPISYNSPLHFGNGTRLTVT.

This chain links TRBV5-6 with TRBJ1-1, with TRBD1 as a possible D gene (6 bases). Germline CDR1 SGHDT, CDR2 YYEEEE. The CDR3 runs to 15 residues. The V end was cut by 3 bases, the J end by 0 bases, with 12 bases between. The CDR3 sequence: CASSWTAQLNTEAFF. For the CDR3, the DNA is TGTGCCAGCAGCTGGACAGCCCAGTTGAACACTGAAGCTTTCTTT.

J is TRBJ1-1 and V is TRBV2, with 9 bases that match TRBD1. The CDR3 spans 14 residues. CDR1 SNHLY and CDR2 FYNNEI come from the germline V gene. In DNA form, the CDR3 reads TGTGCTAGCCTGACAGGGGGGATGAACACTGAAGCTTTCTTT. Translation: CASLTGGMNTEAFF.

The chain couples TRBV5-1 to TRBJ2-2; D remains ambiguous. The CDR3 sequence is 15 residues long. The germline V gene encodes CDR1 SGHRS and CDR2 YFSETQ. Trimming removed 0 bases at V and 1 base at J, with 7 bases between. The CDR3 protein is CASSLGRGNTGELFF. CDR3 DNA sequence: TGCGCCAGCAGCTTGGGGCGAGGGAACACCGGGGAGCTGTTTTTT.

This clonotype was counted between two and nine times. In DNA, the CDR3 is TGTGCCAGCACCAGGGGGCCCGACACTGAAGCTTTCTTT. Amino acids: CASTRGPDTEAFF. This sequence joins TRBV6-1 and TRBJ1-1, with TRBD1 matching 8 bases. The CDR3 covers 13 residues. Germline V lookup: CDR1 MNHNS, CDR2 SASEGT. J was trimmed by 3 bases and V by 7 bases; bases with no gene match: 4.

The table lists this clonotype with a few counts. The CDR3 spells CASSPASDHYEQYF. The DNA of the CDR3 is TGTGCCAGCTCACCGGCCAGCGATCACTACGAGCAGTACTTC. The V gene is TRBV18, the J gene TRBJ2-7; D is uncertain. The V end was cut by 3 bases, the J end by 3 bases, with 12 bases between. The CDR3 has 14 amino acids. Germline CDR1 KGHSH, CDR2 LQKENI.

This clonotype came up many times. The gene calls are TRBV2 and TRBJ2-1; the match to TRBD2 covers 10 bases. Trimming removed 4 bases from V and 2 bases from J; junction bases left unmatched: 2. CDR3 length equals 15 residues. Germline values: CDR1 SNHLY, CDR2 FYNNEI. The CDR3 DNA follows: TGTGCCAGCAGTGGGGGACTAGCGCCCTACAATGAGCAGTTCTTC. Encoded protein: CASSGGLAPYNEQFF.